This T cell receptor (beta chain) was recovered during a study of regulatory T cells in long-lasting Graves disease. Study overall: Antithyroid drug intake by newly diagnosed Graves' patients had lasted under 3 months. General observations from the study: The number of shared public clonotypes was higher in persistent patients (2,741) than new patients (roughly 970). Reduced TCR diversity was observed in persistent Graves' patients versus newly diagnosed patients.

The time point denotes: newly diagnosed GD, antithyroid drugs for less than 3 months. The TCR library was prepared using RNA isolated from PBMCs. Germline-derived CDR1 and CDR2 are LNHDA and SQIVND (reference sequence). V was trimmed by 5 bases and J by 3 bases, leaving 25 bases between them. The CDR3 covers 18 residues. Comments on this clonotype: Its antigen remains unknown.

The TCR beta library used iRepertoire HTBI primers with Arm-PCR amplification of CDR3. One entry per CDR3 protein, called by TCRdb with MiXCR from the multiplex PCR reads. The repertoire holds about 360,000 distinct CDR3 sequences, with roughly 16% as singletons. These records were also assigned to another study, of T cells in Graves' hyperthyroidism and ophthalmopathy.

The chain couples TRBV19 to TRBJ1-1; possibly TRBD1 for D (5 bases). The sequence derives from a woman between 18 and 29 years old with Graves disease. The sample in question was peripheral blood mononuclear cells (PBMCs), obtained at new diagnosis, from a patient treated with antithyroid drugs. CDR3 in DNA: TGTGCCAGTAGTCCCTTACAGGTTGTCCTCAATCTTGACACTGAAGCTTTCTTT. This encodes CASSPLQVVLNLDTEAFF.